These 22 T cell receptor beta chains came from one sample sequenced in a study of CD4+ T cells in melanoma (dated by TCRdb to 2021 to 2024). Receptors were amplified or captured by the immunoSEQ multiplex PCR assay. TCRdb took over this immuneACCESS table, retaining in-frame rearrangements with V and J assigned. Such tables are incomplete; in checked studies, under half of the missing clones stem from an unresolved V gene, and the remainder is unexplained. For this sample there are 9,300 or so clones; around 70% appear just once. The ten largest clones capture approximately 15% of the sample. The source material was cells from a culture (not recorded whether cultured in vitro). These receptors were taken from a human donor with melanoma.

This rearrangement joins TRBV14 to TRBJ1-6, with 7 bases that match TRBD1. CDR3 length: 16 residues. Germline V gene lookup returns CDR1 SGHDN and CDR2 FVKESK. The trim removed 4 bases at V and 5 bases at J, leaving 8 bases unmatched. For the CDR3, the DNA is TGTGCCAGCAGCCCGTTGACAGGGCTGGATAATTCACCCCTCCACTTT. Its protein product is CASSPLTGLDNSPLHF.

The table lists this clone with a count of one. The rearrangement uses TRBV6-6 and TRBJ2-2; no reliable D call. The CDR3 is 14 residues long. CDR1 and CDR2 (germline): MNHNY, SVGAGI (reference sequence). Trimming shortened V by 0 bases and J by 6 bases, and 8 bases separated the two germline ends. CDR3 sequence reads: CASSYSLQSGELFF. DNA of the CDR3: TGTGCCAGCAGTTACTCACTACAATCCGGGGAGCTGTTTTTT.

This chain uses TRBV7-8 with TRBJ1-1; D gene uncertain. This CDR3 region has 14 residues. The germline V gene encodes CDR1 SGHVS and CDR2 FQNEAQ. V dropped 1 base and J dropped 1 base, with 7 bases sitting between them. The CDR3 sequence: CASSLEAGNTEAFF. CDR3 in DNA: TGTGCCAGCAGCTTAGAGGCAGGGAACACTGAAGCTTTCTTT.

The CDR3 is CASSLASISYGYTF. The CDR3 nucleotides read TGCGCCAGCAGCTTGGCCTCGATCTCATATGGCTACACCTTC. The V call is TRBV5-1, the J call TRBJ1-2; D unresolved. Germline V gene data show CDR1 as SGHRS and CDR2 as YFSETQ. CDR3 length equals 14 residues. Trimming shortened V by 0 bases and J by 5 bases, and 11 bases separated the two germline ends. The complete variable domain, with remaining parts taken from reference TRBV5-1 and TRBJ1-2, reads KAGVTQTPRYLIKTRGQQVTLSCSPISGHRSVSWYQQTPGQGLQFLFEYFSETQRNKGNFPGRFSGRQFSNSRSEMNVSTLELGDSALYLCASSLASISYGYTFGSGTRLTVV.

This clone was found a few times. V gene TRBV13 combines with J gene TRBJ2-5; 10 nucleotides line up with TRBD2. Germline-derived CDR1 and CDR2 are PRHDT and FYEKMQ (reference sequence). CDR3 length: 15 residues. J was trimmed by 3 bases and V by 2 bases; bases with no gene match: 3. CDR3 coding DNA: TGTGCCAGCAGCTTACGAAGCGGGGGGGAAGAGACCCAGTACTTC. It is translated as CASSLRSGGEETQYF.

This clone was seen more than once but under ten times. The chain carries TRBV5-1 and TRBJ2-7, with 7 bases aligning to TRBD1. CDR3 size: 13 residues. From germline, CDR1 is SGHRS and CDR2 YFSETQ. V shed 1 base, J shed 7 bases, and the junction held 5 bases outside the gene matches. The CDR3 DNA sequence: TGCGCCAGCAGCTTGAACAGGGGTTTTGAGCAGTACTTC. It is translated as CASSLNRGFEQYF.

CDR3 amino acids: CASSAARGGEAFF. CDR3 in DNA: TGTGCCAGCAGTGCCGCCAGGGGCGGTGAAGCTTTCTTT. This chain joins TRBV6-5 and TRBJ1-1; TRBD1 is a possible D gene (6 bases). Germline CDR1 reads MNHEY; CDR2 reads SVGAGI. The CDR3 is made up of 13 amino acids. V was trimmed by 5 bases and J by 7 bases, leaving 14 bases between them.

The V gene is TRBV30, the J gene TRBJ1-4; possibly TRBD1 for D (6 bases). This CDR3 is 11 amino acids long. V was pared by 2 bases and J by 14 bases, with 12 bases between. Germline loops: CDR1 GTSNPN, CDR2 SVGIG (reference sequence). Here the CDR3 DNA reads TGTGCCTGGAGTCCACAGGGTAGGCTGTTTTTT. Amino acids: CAWSPQGRLFF.

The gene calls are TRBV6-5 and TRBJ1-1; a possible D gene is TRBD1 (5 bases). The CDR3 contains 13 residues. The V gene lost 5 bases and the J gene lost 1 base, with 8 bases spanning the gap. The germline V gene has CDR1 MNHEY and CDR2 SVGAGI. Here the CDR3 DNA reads TGTGCCAGCAGTGGGACGGCGAACACTGAAGCTTTCTTT. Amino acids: CASSGTANTEAFF.

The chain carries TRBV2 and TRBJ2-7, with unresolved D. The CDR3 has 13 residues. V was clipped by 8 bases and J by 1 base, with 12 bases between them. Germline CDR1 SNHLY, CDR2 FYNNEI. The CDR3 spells CASSFPLSYEQYF. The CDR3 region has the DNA TGTGCCAGCTCGTTCCCGTTGTCCTACGAGCAGTACTTC.

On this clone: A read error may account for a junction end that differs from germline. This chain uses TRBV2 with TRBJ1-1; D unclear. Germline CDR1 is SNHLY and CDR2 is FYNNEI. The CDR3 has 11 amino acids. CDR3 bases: TGTGCCAGCACCGAATGGGTCGTCAAAACTTTT. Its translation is CASTEWVVKTF.

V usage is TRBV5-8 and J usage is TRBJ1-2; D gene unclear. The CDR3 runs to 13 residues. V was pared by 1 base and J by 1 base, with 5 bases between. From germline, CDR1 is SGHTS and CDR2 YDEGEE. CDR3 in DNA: TGTGCCAGCAGCTTGAACGATAACTATGGCTACACCTTC. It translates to CASSLNDNYGYTF.

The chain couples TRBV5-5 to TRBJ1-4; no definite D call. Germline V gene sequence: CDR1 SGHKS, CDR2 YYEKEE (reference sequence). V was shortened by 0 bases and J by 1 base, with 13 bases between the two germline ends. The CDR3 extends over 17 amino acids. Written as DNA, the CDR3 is TGTGCCAGCAGCTTGGTCCCCAAAGCGAAAACTAATGAAAAACTGTTTTTT. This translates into CASSLVPKAKTNEKLFF.

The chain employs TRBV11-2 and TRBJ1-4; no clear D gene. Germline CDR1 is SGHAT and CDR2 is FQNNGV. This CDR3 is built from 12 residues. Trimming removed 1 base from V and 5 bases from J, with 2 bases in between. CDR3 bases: TGTGCCAGCAGCTTAGTAAATGAAAAACTGTTTTTT. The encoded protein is CASSLVNEKLFF.

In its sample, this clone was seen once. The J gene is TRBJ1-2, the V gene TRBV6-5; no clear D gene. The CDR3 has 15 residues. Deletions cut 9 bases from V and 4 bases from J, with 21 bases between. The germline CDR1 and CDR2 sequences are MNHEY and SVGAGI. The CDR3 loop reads CASRGKEFHGYGYTF. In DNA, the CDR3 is TGTGCCAGTCGAGGAAAGGAATTTCACGGCTATGGCTACACCTTC.

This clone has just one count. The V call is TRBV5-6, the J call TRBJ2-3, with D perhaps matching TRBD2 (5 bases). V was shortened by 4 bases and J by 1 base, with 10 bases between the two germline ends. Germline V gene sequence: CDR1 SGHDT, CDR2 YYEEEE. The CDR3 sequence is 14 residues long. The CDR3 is CASSPGLRTDTQYF. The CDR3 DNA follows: TGTGCCAGCAGCCCCGGACTGCGCACAGATACGCAGTATTTT.

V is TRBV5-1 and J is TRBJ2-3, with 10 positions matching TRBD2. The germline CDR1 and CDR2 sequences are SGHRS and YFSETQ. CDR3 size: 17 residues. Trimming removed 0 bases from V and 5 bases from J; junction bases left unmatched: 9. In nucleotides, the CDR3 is TGCGCCAGCAGCTTGGAGGTTTCTAGCGGGGGCGAAGATACGCAGTATTTT. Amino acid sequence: CASSLEVSSGGEDTQYF.

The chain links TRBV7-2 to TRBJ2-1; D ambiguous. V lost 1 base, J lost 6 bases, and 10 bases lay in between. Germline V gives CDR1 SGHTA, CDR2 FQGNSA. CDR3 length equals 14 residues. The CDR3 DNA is TGTGCCAGCAGCTTAGATCCAGACTCCAATGAGCAGTTCTTC. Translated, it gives CASSLDPDSNEQFF. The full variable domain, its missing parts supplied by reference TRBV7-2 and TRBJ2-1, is GAGVSQSPSNKVTEKGKDVELRCDPISGHTALYWYRQSLGQGLEFLIYFQGNSAPDKSGLPSDRFSAERTGGSVSTLTIQRTQQEDSAVYLCASSLDPDSNEQFFGPGTRLTVL.

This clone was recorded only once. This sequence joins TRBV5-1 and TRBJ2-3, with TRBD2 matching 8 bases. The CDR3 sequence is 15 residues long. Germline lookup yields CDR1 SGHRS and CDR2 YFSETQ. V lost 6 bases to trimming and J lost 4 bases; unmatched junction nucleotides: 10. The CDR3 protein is CASKTPGGHSDTQYF. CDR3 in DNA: TGCGCCAGCAAGACTCCGGGGGGGCACTCAGATACGCAGTATTTT.

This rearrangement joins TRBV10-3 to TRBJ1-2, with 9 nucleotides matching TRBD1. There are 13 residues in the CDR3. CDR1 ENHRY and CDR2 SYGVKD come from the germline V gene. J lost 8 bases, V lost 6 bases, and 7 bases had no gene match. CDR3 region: CAISEQGARGYTF. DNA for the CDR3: TGTGCCATCAGCGAACAGGGGGCAAGGGGCTACACCTTC.

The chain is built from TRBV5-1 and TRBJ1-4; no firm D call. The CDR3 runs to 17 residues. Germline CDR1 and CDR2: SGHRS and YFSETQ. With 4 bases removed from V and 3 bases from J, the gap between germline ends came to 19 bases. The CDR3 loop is CASSNGLLTMANEKLFF. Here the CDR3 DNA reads TGCGCCAGCAGCAACGGACTTCTCACGATGGCTAATGAAAAACTGTTTTTT.

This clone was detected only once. CDR3 sequence (DNA): TGTGCCAGCAGCTTTTTCGGGTACGGGAACACTGAAGCTTTCTTT. The encoded protein is CASSFFGYGNTEAFF. The chain couples TRBV5-4 to TRBJ1-1; D unclear. The germline V and J ends were trimmed by 2 bases and 1 base, with 12 bases remaining between them. This CDR3 is 15 amino acids long. The germline CDR1 and CDR2 sequences are SGHNT and YYREEE (reference sequence).